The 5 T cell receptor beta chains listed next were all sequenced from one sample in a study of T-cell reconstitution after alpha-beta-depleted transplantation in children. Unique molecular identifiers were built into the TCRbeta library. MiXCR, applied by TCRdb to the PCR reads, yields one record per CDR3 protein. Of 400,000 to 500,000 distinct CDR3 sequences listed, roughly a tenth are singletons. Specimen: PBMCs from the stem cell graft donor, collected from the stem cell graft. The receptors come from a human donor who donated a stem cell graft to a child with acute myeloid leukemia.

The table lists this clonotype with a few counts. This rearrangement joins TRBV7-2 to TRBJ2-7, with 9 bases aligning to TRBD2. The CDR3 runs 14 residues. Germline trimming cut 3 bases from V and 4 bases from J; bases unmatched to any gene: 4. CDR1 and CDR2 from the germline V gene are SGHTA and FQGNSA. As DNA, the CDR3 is TGTGCCAGCAGCTTCAGCGGGAGGACTTACGAGCAGTACTTC. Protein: CASSFSGRTYEQYF.

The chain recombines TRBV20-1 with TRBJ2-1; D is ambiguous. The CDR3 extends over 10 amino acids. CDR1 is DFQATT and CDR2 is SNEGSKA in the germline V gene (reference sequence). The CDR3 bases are TGCAGCGGAAGGTCTGGTGAGCAGTTCTTC. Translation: CSGRSGEQFF.

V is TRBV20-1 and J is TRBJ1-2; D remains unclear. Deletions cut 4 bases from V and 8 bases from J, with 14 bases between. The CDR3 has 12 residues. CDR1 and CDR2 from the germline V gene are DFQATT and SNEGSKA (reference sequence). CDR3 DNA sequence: TGCAGTGCTACCGAGGCCCTCGGCGGCTACACCTTC. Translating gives CSATEALGGYTF.

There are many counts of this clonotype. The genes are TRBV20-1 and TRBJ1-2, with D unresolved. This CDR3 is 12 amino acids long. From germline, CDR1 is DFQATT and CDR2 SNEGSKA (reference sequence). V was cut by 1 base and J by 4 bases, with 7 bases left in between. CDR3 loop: CSARAEIYGYTF. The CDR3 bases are TGCAGTGCTAGAGCAGAGATCTATGGCTACACCTTC.

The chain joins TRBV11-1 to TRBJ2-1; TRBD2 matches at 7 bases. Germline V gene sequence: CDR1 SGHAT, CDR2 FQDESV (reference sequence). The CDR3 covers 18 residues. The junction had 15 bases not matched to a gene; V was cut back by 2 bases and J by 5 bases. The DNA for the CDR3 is TGTGCCAGCAGCTTAAAAGGGGCGGGGAGCGGGAACCACAATGAGCAGTTCTTC. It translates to CASSLKGAGSGNHNEQFF.